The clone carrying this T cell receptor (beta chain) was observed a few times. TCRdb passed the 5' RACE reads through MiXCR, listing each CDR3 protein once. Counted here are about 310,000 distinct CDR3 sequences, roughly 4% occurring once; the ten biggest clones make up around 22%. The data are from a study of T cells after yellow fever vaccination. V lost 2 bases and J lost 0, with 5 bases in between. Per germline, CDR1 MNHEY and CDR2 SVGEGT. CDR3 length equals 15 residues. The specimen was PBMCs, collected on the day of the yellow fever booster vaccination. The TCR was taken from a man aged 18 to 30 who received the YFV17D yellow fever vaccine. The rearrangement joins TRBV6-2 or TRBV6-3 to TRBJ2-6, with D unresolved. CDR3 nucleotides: TGTGCCAGCAGTTACATCTTCTCTGGGGCCAACGTCCTGACTTTC. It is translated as CASSYIFSGANVLTF.